These T cell receptor beta chains were read from a single sample in a study of blood T cell repertoires in COVID-19. Only in-frame clones appear in the TCRdb table, and some are missing; sequencing was by immunoSEQ multiplex PCR. Of approximately 290,000 clones listed, 90% are singletons. Specimen: PBMCs or T cells enriched from blood (not recorded which). The receptors were gathered from a woman aged 25 to 39 who had recovered from COVID-19. The CDR3 runs from the conserved cysteine through the conserved F or W. D genes are given only for firm matches. Clone size is not always given. Where it is, it says once, few, many or a class for expanded clones.

TRBJ2-3	once	TRBV10-3	TRBD1	CAIAGQGKGTDTQYF	TGTGCCATCGCCGGACAGGGGAAGGGCACAGATACGCAGTATTTT
TRBJ1-3	NA	TRBV7-8	TRBD1	CASSSRGTDGNTIYF	TGTGCCAGCAGCTCCAGGGGGACAGACGGAAACACCATATATTTT
TRBJ2-1	NA	TRBV9	NA	CASSVNGGIVQFF	TGTGCCAGCAGCGTGAACGGCGGGATTGTGCAGTTCTTC
TRBJ1-4	NA	TRBV4-1	NA	CASSQEGRTGEKLFF	TGCGCCAGCAGCCAAGAAGGGAGGACGGGTGAAAAACTGTTTTTT
TRBJ1-6	NA	TRBV28	NA	CASSISDRHNSPLHF	TGTGCCAGCAGTATCTCGGACAGACATAATTCACCCCTCCACTTT
TRBJ1-1	NA	TRBV7-2	NA	CASSLQGHITEAFF	TGTGCCAGCAGTCTACAGGGTCATATAACTGAAGCTTTCTTT
TRBJ1-2	once	TRBV9	NA	CASTLQGNYGYTF	TGTGCCAGCACCTTACAGGGTAACTATGGCTACACCTTC
TRBJ2-3	NA	TRBV4-2	NA	CASSQDSGWASSIGTDTQYF	TGTGCCAGCAGCCAAGATAGCGGCTGGGCCTCTTCTATTGGCACAGATACGCAGTATTTT
TRBJ2-1	NA	TRBV7-9	NA	CASSLGQYNEQFF	TGTGCCAGCAGCTTAGGTCAGTACAATGAGCAGTTCTTC
TRBJ2-7	NA	TRBV6-2/TRBV6-3	TRBD2	CASSYPTSGRSYEQYF	TGTGCCAGCAGTTACCCGACTAGCGGGAGGAGTTACGAGCAGTACTTC
TRBJ2-7	NA	TRBV12-3/TRBV12-4	NA	CASSAVTYEQYF	TGTGCCAGCAGTGCGGTTACCTACGAGCAGTACTTC
TRBJ2-7	NA	TRBV7-8	TRBD2	CASSTLAGSSYEQYF	TGTGCCAGCAGCACTCTAGCGGGGAGCTCCTACGAGCAGTACTTC
TRBJ2-3	NA	TRBV5-1	TRBD2	CASSLTSGSTDTQYF	TGCGCCAGCAGCTTAACTAGCGGAAGCACAGATACGCAGTATTTT
TRBJ2-1	NA	TRBV9	TRBD2	CASSVGTNSYNEQFF	TGTGCCAGCAGCGTCGGGACTAATTCCTACAATGAGCAGTTCTTC
TRBJ2-7	NA	TRBV28	TRBD1	CASSLSGQGMDEQYF	TGTGCCAGCAGTTTATCGGGACAGGGGATGGACGAGCAGTACTTC
TRBJ2-3	NA	TRBV6-4	TRBD2	CASSATGLAGLDTQYF	TGTGCCAGCAGCGCTACAGGACTAGCGGGATTAGATACGCAGTATTTT
TRBJ2-3	NA	TRBV2	TRBD2	CASRPTSGGGDTQYF	TGTGCCAGCAGACCCACTAGCGGGGGTGGAGATACGCAGTATTTT
TRBJ1-5	NA	TRBV6-4	NA	CASSPGVNQPQHF	TGTGCCAGCAGCCCAGGGGTAAATCAGCCCCAGCATTTT
TRBJ2-7	once	TRBV28	TRBD2	CASSTGGGPPYEQYF	TGTGCCAGCTCCACTGGGGGAGGGCCTCCGTACGAGCAGTACTTC
TRBJ2-7	NA	TRBV4-1	NA	CASSLRTDRSSYEQYF	TGCGCCAGCAGCCTACGGACTGACAGGAGCTCCTACGAGCAGTACTTC
TRBJ2-1	NA	TRBV10-1	TRBD1	CASGGQGGNEQFF	TGCGCCAGCGGGGGACAGGGGGGCAATGAGCAGTTCTTC
TRBJ1-4	NA	TRBV18	NA	CASSPQQVNEKLFF	TGTGCCAGCTCACCACAACAGGTTAATGAAAAACTGTTTTTT
TRBJ1-6	NA	TRBV30	NA	CAWKRETGFFSPLHF	TGTGCCTGGAAAAGAGAGACAGGTTTTTTTTCACCCCTCCACTTT
TRBJ2-1	NA	TRBV25-1	NA	CATNHLTSYNEQFF	TGTGCCACGAACCATCTAACTAGTTACAATGAGCAGTTCTTC
TRBJ2-3	NA	TRBV7-9	NA	CASSPGGISTDTQYF	TGTGCCAGCAGCCCGGGTGGTATTAGCACAGATACGCAGTATTTT
TRBJ2-2	NA	TRBV7-3	TRBD1	CASSQTGVNTGELFF	TGTGCCAGCAGCCAGACAGGGGTGAACACCGGGGAGCTGTTTTTT
TRBJ2-7	NA	TRBV28	TRBD2	CASSVRLAGGREQYF	TGTGCCAGCAGTGTAAGACTAGCGGGAGGCCGTGAGCAGTACTTC
TRBJ1-5	NA	TRBV6-2/TRBV6-3	NA	CASSYRRDNQPQHF	TGTGCCAGCAGTTACCGCAGGGACAATCAGCCCCAGCATTTT
TRBJ1-3	NA	TRBV28	TRBD1	CASRNGQGAGNTIYF	TGTGCCAGCAGAAACGGACAGGGAGCTGGAAACACCATATATTTT
TRBJ2-1	NA	TRBV9	TRBD2	CASSVGVTSPWGSGRGSYNEQFF	TGTGCCAGCAGCGTAGGAGTGACCTCCCCCTGGGGTAGCGGGAGAGGGTCCTACAATGAGCAGTTCTTC
TRBJ1-1	few	TRBV12-3/TRBV12-4	NA	CASSLKPGTEAFF	TGTGCCAGCAGCCTTAAACCCGGGACTGAAGCTTTCTTT
TRBJ1-4	NA	TRBV19	NA	CASSMALAGAGEKLFF	TGTGCCAGTAGTATGGCCCTGGCGGGCGCTGGGGAAAAACTGTTTTTT
TRBJ2-7	NA	TRBV2	NA	CASRGQTYEQYF	TGTGCCAGCAGGGGACAAACCTACGAGCAGTACTTC
TRBJ2-1	NA	TRBV3-1/TRBV3-2	TRBD1	CASSQGSLGDRDNEQFF	TGTGCCAGCAGCCAAGGATCATTGGGGGACAGGGACAATGAGCAGTTCTTC
TRBJ1-1	NA	TRBV6-6	TRBD1	CASRGGQNTEAFF	TGTGCCAGTAGAGGGGGCCAGAACACTGAAGCTTTCTTT
TRBJ1-1	NA	TRBV9	TRBD1	CASSVGQGGTEAFF	TGTGCCAGCAGCGTAGGACAGGGAGGCACTGAAGCTTTCTTT
TRBJ2-7	NA	TRBV29-1	NA	CSVDTGFEQYF	TGCAGCGTAGATACAGGGTTCGAGCAGTACTTC
TRBJ2-7	NA	TRBV28	TRBD1	CASTQQGTHEQYF	TGTGCCAGCACCCAACAGGGGACCCACGAGCAGTACTTC
TRBJ2-6	NA	TRBV24-1	TRBD1	CATSDFGQGTGANVLTF	TGTGCCACCAGTGATTTTGGACAGGGGACTGGGGCCAACGTCCTGACTTTC
TRBJ2-5	NA	TRBV21-1	NA	CASSKAGTSGKRKETQYF	TGTGCCAGCAGCAAAGCGGGGACTAGCGGGAAACGAAAAGAGACCCAGTACTTC
TRBJ2-7	NA	TRBV5-8	NA	CASSLPGDTYEQYF	TGTGCCAGCAGCTTGCCGGGAGATACCTACGAGCAGTACTTC
TRBJ2-2	NA	TRBV3-1/TRBV3-2	TRBD2	CASSQEMVAGYTGELFF	TGTGCCAGCAGCCAAGAGATGGTAGCGGGTTACACCGGGGAGCTGTTTTTT
TRBJ2-3	NA	TRBV5-6	TRBD2	CASSLPSGRDKSTDTQYF	TGTGCCAGCAGCTTGCCCAGCGGGAGGGATAAAAGCACAGATACGCAGTATTTT
TRBJ1-1	NA	TRBV5-8	NA	CASSSDVNSKAFF	TGTGCCAGCAGCTCCGATGTTAATAGTAAAGCTTTCTTT
TRBJ2-3	NA	TRBV4-1	TRBD1	CASSQGTGGADTQYF	TGCGCCAGCAGCCAAGGGACAGGGGGGGCGGATACGCAGTATTTT
TRBJ1-6	NA	TRBV7-2	TRBD1	CASSHAPPTGWGSPLHF	TGTGCCAGCAGCCACGCCCCCCCGACAGGGTGGGGTTCACCCCTCCACTTT
TRBJ2-3	NA	TRBV9	NA	CASSVPRQGSTDTQYF	TGTGCCAGCAGCGTTCCTCGGCAGGGGAGCACAGATACGCAGTATTTT
TRBJ2-2	NA	TRBV19	NA	CASRGGGGELFF	TGTGCCAGTCGGGGAGGTGGCGGGGAGCTGTTTTTT
TRBJ2-7	NA	TRBV15	NA	CATSRGRIGYEQYF	TGTGCCACCAGCAGAGGCAGGATCGGCTACGAGCAGTACTTC
TRBJ1-1	NA	TRBV30	NA	CAWRRGIIITEAFF	TGTGCCTGGAGAAGGGGGATCATCATCACTGAAGCTTTCTTT
TRBJ2-5	NA	TRBV11-2	NA	CASRNRVQETQYF	TGTGCCAGCAGAAACAGGGTCCAAGAGACCCAGTACTTC
TRBJ1-1	NA	TRBV7-9	NA	CASSLVRSGQAEAFF	TGTGCCAGCAGCTTAGTTCGTTCTGGTCAGGCTGAAGCTTTCTTT
TRBJ2-7	NA	TRBV28	NA	CASSVASSSYEQYF	TGTGCCAGCAGCGTAGCGTCCAGCTCCTACGAGCAGTACTTC
TRBJ1-2	NA	TRBV3-1/TRBV3-2	TRBD1	CASSHPGQGAYGYTF	TGTGCCAGCAGCCACCCTGGACAGGGCGCCTATGGCTACACCTTC
TRBJ1-5	NA	TRBV24-1	TRBD1	CATRIPGDRGHF	TGTGCCACCAGGATCCCGGGGGACAGAGGGCATTTT
TRBJ2-7	NA	TRBV5-6	NA	CASSLPGLQYEQYF	TGTGCCAGCAGCTTGCCGGGACTTCAATACGAGCAGTACTTC
TRBJ2-1	NA	TRBV10-3	TRBD1	CAISDSTGGPRPTYNEQFF	TGTGCCATCAGTGATTCGACAGGGGGACCCAGACCAACCTACAATGAGCAGTTCTTC
TRBJ2-1	NA	TRBV15	NA	CATSRGRGYNEQFF	TGTGCCACCAGCAGAGGTCGGGGGTACAATGAGCAGTTCTTC
TRBJ2-3	NA	TRBV6-5	NA	CASGLTIADTQYF	TGTGCCAGCGGCCTGACCATAGCCGATACGCAGTATTTT
TRBJ2-3	NA	TRBV5-1	TRBD2	CASSLGSGRTDTQYF	TGCGCCAGCAGCTTGGGTAGCGGGAGGACAGATACGCAGTATTTT